Listed here are 27 T cell receptor beta chains from one sample, sequenced in a study of shared clonotypes between healthy human individuals (dated by TCRdb to 2018 to 2021). The library was made by the immunoSEQ multiplex PCR assay. Imported from immuneACCESS, the table was reduced by TCRdb to in-frame sequences with V and J called. These copies leave out some clones; in studies compared against another copy, an unresolved V gene accounts for under half, and the cause of the remainder is not known. In this sample the table shows 2.3 million or so clones, roughly 93% of which occur a single time. 0.39% of the sample is in the top ten clones. The material sequenced was naive CD4+ T cells from PBMCs. Sample cell subset or site, as interpreted from the label and publication: CD45RA+ positively selected. The receptor set was obtained from a man aged 18-30 years in good health. Some clones in this sample may be carry-over from other donors' samples.

The chain employs TRBV11-1 and TRBJ2-7, with 7 bases lining up with TRBD2. Germline CDR1 is SGHAT and CDR2 is FQDESV (reference sequence). V lost 0 bases to trimming and J lost 1 base; unmatched junction nucleotides: 3. This CDR3 has 15 amino acids. The CDR3, as DNA: TGTGCCAGCAGCTTAGCGTGGACTAGTTCCTACGAGCAGTACTTC. This sequence encodes CASSLAWTSSYEQYF.

A note on this clone: The same CDR3 is also encoded by other DNA sequences in this sample. V gene TRBV2 combines with J gene TRBJ2-1; TRBD2 matches 9 bases. The CDR3 loop spans 15 amino acids. V dropped 1 base and J dropped 6; count of bases not matched to a gene: 4. Germline V CDR1 and CDR2: SNHLY, FYNNEI. The DNA of the CDR3 is TGTGCCAGCAGTGAAGAGCTAGCGGGATCCAATGAGCAGTTCTTC. It codes for CASSEELAGSNEQFF.

The V and J genes are TRBV28 and TRBJ2-7; tentatively, D is TRBD2 (6 bases). Trimming took off 6 bases at V and 6 bases at J, with 15 bases between the two ends. In germline, CDR1 is MDHEN, CDR2 SYDVKM. The CDR3 is 13 amino acids. In DNA form, the CDR3 reads TGTGCCAGCAGGCCCGGGAGCGTGGGCGAGCAGTACTTC. As protein: CASRPGSVGEQYF.

Only a few counts were recorded for this clone. Other DNA variants within this sample encode the same CDR3. The chain links TRBV11-2 to TRBJ1-1, with 8 bases identical to TRBD1. The ends lost 5 bases at V and 5 bases at J; junction bases unmatched: 4. Germline V gene data show CDR1 as SGHAT and CDR2 as FQNNGV. The CDR3 spans 13 residues. CDR3 sequence reads: CASSPDRGTEAFF. The CDR3 bases are TGTGCCAGCAGCCCAGACAGGGGAACTGAAGCTTTCTTT.

The chain has TRBV7-2 and TRBJ2-7; no definite D call. CDR1 and CDR2 (germline): SGHTA, FQGNSA. V lost 7 bases and J lost 5, with 21 bases in between. There are 15 residues in the CDR3. CDR3 coding DNA: TGTGCCAGCACCCCGGCGGCCACGTCAGTCCACGAGCAGTACTTC. Its translation: CASTPAATSVHEQYF.

V is TRBV14 and J is TRBJ2-1; no clear D. This CDR3 is 14 amino acids long. Trimming shortened V by 4 bases and J by 4 bases, and 11 bases separated the two germline ends. The V gene's germline CDR1 is SGHDN and CDR2 FVKESK. The CDR3 sequence: CASSRSSGYNEQFF. The CDR3 DNA reads as TGTGCCAGCAGCCGATCCTCTGGTTACAATGAGCAGTTCTTC.

The chain links TRBV6-5 to TRBJ2-7; D perhaps matches TRBD2 (7 bases). The CDR3 length is 15 residues. V was shortened by 5 bases and J by 3 bases, with 17 bases between the two germline ends. Germline lookup yields CDR1 MNHEY and CDR2 SVGAGI. CDR3 nucleotides: TGTGCCAGCAGTACCCCTGGGGGGGGCATCTACGAGCAGTACTTC. Translation: CASSTPGGGIYEQYF.

This chain links TRBV7-9 with TRBJ1-2; D ambiguous. Germline values: CDR1 SEHNR, CDR2 FQNEAQ (reference sequence). The CDR3 totals 14 residues. V dropped 1 base and J dropped 8 bases, with 14 bases sitting between them. The CDR3 reads CASSLGQWVKGYTF. DNA of the CDR3: TGTGCCAGCAGCTTAGGTCAATGGGTCAAGGGCTACACCTTC.

CDR3 nucleotide sequence: TGTGCCAGCAGAGGGTTATCTAGACTGAACCAAGAGACCCAGTACTTC. This encodes CASRGLSRLNQETQYF. V is TRBV7-6 and J is TRBJ2-5; no firm D call. V lost 6 bases and J 0 bases, leaving 17 bases between the germline ends. Germline V gene sequence: CDR1 SGHVS, CDR2 FNYEAQ. The CDR3 runs to 16 residues.

V and J are TRBV11-3 and TRBJ2-1; D uncertain. Trimming left V 0 bases short and J 4 bases short, with 7 bases between. The CDR3 spans 14 residues. Germline V gene lookup returns CDR1 SGHNT and CDR2 YENEEA. The CDR3 region is CASSLDGRYNEQFF. CDR3 DNA sequence: TGTGCCAGCAGCTTAGATGGGCGTTACAATGAGCAGTTCTTC.

The gene calls are TRBV4-1 and TRBJ2-3, with no clear D. The CDR3 has 17 amino acids. Germline V gene data show CDR1 as MGHRA and CDR2 as YSYEKL. The V and J ends lost 4 bases and 3 bases respectively, with 20 bases between them. The CDR3 loop is CASSPGRRSVITDTQYF. Written as DNA, the CDR3 is TGCGCCAGCAGCCCTGGACGCCGCAGCGTAATAACAGATACGCAGTATTTT.

Worth noting for this clone: This sample includes further DNA sequences coding for the same CDR3. This rearrangement joins TRBV7-6 to TRBJ1-2; D gene uncertain. The V end was cut by 0 bases, the J end by 0 bases, with 8 bases between. The CDR3 runs to 15 residues. In germline, CDR1 is SGHVS, CDR2 FNYEAQ. In DNA, the CDR3 is TGTGCCAGCAGCTTAGCGCGAGGCCCTAACTATGGCTACACCTTC. This sequence encodes CASSLARGPNYGYTF.

The chain combines TRBV4-1 with TRBJ2-7; 9 nucleotides align to TRBD2. The CDR3 contains 15 residues. Germline V CDR1 and CDR2: MGHRA, YSYEKL. Germline trimming cut 2 bases from V and 3 bases from J; bases unmatched to any gene: 5. As DNA, the CDR3 is TGCGCCAGCAGCCAACCGATAGCGGGGGACTACGAGCAGTACTTC. It specifies CASSQPIAGDYEQYF.

The rearrangement joins TRBV9 to TRBJ1-2, with TRBD1 as a possible D gene (6 bases). Germline CDR1 reads SGDLS; CDR2 reads YYNGEE. The CDR3 runs to 12 residues. With 3 bases removed from V and 8 bases from J, the gap between germline ends came to 11 bases. CDR3 DNA: TGTGCCAGCAGCGCACAGGGATGGGGCTACACCTTC. Protein sequence: CASSAQGWGYTF.

The chain couples TRBV7-2 to TRBJ2-1; a weak D match, TRBD2 (6 bases). CDR3 length equals 15 residues. The germline V and J ends were trimmed by 1 base and 6 bases, with 13 bases remaining between them. Germline-derived CDR1 and CDR2 are SGHTA and FQGNSA. The CDR3 sequence is CASSLGGGPLNEQFF. In nucleotides, the CDR3 is TGTGCCAGCAGCTTAGGGGGAGGCCCCCTCAATGAGCAGTTCTTC. The full variable domain, with the rest looked up from reference TRBV7-2 and TRBJ2-1, is GAGVSQSPSNKVTEKGKDVELRCDPISGHTALYWYRQSLGQGLEFLIYFQGNSAPDKSGLPSDRFSAERTGGSVSTLTIQRTQQEDSAVYLCASSLGGGPLNEQFFGPGTRLTVL.

V usage is TRBV19 and J usage is TRBJ2-7, with 9 nucleotides matching TRBD1. V shed 5 bases, J shed 3 bases, and the junction held 14 bases outside the gene matches. The V gene's germline CDR1 is LNHDA and CDR2 SQIVND (reference sequence). The CDR3 is made up of 17 amino acids. In nucleotides, the CDR3 is TGTGCCAGTAGTTCACCGGGACAGGGACTCTCCCGCTACGAGCAGTACTTC. Its translation: CASSSPGQGLSRYEQYF.

J is TRBJ2-2 and V is TRBV2; 10 bases are a match to TRBD1. Losses at the gene ends were 5 bases for V and 4 bases for J; bases not matched to a gene: 7. This CDR3 region has 16 residues. Germline CDR1 SNHLY, CDR2 FYNNEI. CDR3 sequence (DNA): TGTGCCAGCAGTTCCCGTGGGACAGGGGCCACCGGGGAGCTGTTTTTT. Protein sequence: CASSSRGTGATGELFF.

This rearrangement joins TRBV5-6 to TRBJ2-4, with 12 bases that match TRBD1. The ends lost 4 bases at V and 5 bases at J; junction bases unmatched: 7. There are 16 residues in the CDR3. Germline V lookup: CDR1 SGHDT, CDR2 YYEEEE. The CDR3 sequence is CASSPRDRGRENIQYF. The CDR3 nucleotides are TGTGCCAGCAGCCCTAGGGACAGGGGGCGCGAAAACATTCAGTACTTC.

The chain combines TRBV7-3 with TRBJ2-3; 10 bases match TRBD2. This CDR3 has 16 amino acids. Per germline, CDR1 SGHTA and CDR2 FQGTGA. Trimming took 5 bases from V and 8 from J; bases not matched to a gene: 13. The CDR3 sequence: CASSLTSGVAGGTQYF. The CDR3 nucleotides are TGTGCCAGCAGCCTCACTAGCGGGGTCGCGGGGGGTACGCAGTATTTT.

The chain carries TRBV29-1 and TRBJ1-1, with 8 bases that match TRBD1. The V segment lost 6 bases and the J segment 6 bases; nucleotides outside the gene matches: 9. The CDR3 is 13 amino acids. From germline, CDR1 is SQVTM and CDR2 ANQGSEA. The CDR3 DNA reads as TGCAGCGTGACGGGACAGGCGGACGCTGAAGCTTTCTTT. Its protein is CSVTGQADAEAFF.

This clone was observed a handful of times. The V call is TRBV2, the J call TRBJ1-2; perhaps TRBD1 as D (5 bases). The CDR3 covers 15 residues. The V gene's germline CDR1 is SNHLY and CDR2 FYNNEI. The V end was cut by 6 bases, the J end by 0 bases, with 14 bases between. CDR3 sequence: CASRKPPGANYGYTF. CDR3 bases: TGTGCCAGCAGGAAACCGCCGGGGGCTAACTATGGCTACACCTTC.

The gene calls are TRBV9 and TRBJ2-3, with D hard to call. This CDR3 region has 15 residues. V lost 3 bases, J lost 2 bases, and 13 bases lay in between. Germline lookup yields CDR1 SGDLS and CDR2 YYNGEE. The CDR3 DNA reads TGTGCCAGCAGCGCTTTGCGGAGCAACACAGATACGCAGTATTTT. It is translated as CASSALRSNTDTQYF.

The chain links TRBV28 to TRBJ1-5, with D maybe TRBD1 (5 bases). CDR1 and CDR2 (germline): MDHEN, SYDVKM. The V gene lost 3 bases and the J gene lost 2 bases, with 11 bases spanning the gap. This CDR3 has 15 amino acids. This CDR3 reads CASSLGLQGNQPQHF. The DNA of the CDR3 is TGTGCCAGCAGTTTGGGGTTACAGGGCAATCAGCCCCAGCATTTT.

This chain joins TRBV27 and TRBJ1-5; D is uncertain. The germline V gene has CDR1 MNHEY and CDR2 SMNVEV (reference sequence). V lost 4 bases and J lost 0, with 4 bases in between. This CDR3 has 13 residues. This CDR3 is CASSSISNQPQHF. The CDR3 DNA sequence: TGTGCCAGCAGTTCGATTAGCAATCAGCCCCAGCATTTT.

The chain links TRBV27 to TRBJ2-3, with D possibly TRBD2 on 5 matching bases. Germline V lookup: CDR1 MNHEY, CDR2 SMNVEV (reference sequence). Trimming pared 0 bases from V and 0 bases from J, leaving 13 bases between. The CDR3 loop spans 17 amino acids. This CDR3 is CASSLSGMTGSTDTQYF. Here the CDR3 DNA reads TGTGCCAGCAGTTTATCGGGTATGACGGGAAGCACAGATACGCAGTATTTT.

The J gene is TRBJ2-5, the V gene TRBV4-1, with D tentatively TRBD2 (5 bases). The CDR3 totals 14 residues. Per germline, CDR1 MGHRA and CDR2 YSYEKL. V was pared by 0 bases and J by 5 bases, with 10 bases between. The chain's CDR3 is CASSQDTGMETQYF. CDR3 nucleotide sequence: TGCGCCAGCAGCCAAGATACGGGGATGGAGACCCAGTACTTC.

The rearrangement uses TRBV5-6 and TRBJ1-5, with TRBD1 identical over 12 bases. CDR3 length: 15 residues. The germline gives CDR1 SGHDT, CDR2 YYEEEE. V lost 3 bases to trimming and J lost 6 bases; unmatched junction nucleotides: 4. The CDR3 nucleotides read TGTGCCAGCAGCTCAGGGACAGGGGGCTCTCAGCCCCAGCATTTT. It translates to CASSSGTGGSQPQHF.